A single sample is the source of the 28 T cell receptor beta chains below, sequenced in a study of post-analysis software for immune sequencing data. Findings and caveats of the study: TRBV5-6, TRBV5-1 and TRBV20-1 belonged to a set of roughly 5 TRBV segments that were more frequent in patients than controls.

Included in the TCR beta cDNA libraries were unique molecular identifiers. One entry per CDR3 protein, called by TCRdb with MiXCR from the PCR reads. This table has 750,000 to 900,000 distinct CDR3 sequences, 35% to 55% appearing once. Antigen specificity for these receptors is unknown. The sample comprised blood. These receptors were taken from a girl aged 5-17 years with multiple sclerosis.

This clonotype has only one observation. CDR3 in amino acids: CASSWAPGQFQETQYF. The CDR3 coding sequence is TGTGCCAGCAGTTGGGCCCCTGGACAGTTCCAAGAGACCCAGTACTTC. This chain joins TRBV12-3 or TRBV12-4 and TRBJ2-5, with D perhaps TRBD1 (6 bases). The ends were cut back, 4 bases at V and 1 base at J, with 16 bases in the middle. CDR3 size: 16 residues.

This chain uses TRBV7-2 with TRBJ2-5; D is tentatively TRBD1 or TRBD2 (5 bases each). Germline V gene data show CDR1 as SGHTA and CDR2 as FQGNSA. This CDR3 has 14 residues. V lost 3 bases and J 4 bases, leaving 12 bases between the germline ends. CDR3 DNA sequence: TGTGCCAGCAGCTTGGGGGTTTTCGCAGAGACCCAGTACTTC. Translating gives CASSLGVFAETQYF.

The table lists this clonotype with a few counts. The rearrangement uses TRBV5-5 and TRBJ2-1, with 7 nucleotides matching TRBD2. The CDR3 contains 14 residues. V was clipped by 5 bases and J by 6 bases; unmatched bases: 8. Germline-derived CDR1 and CDR2 are SGHKS and YYEKEE (reference sequence). CDR3 DNA sequence: TGTGCCAGCAGGGTTGGCGGGAGAGCCAATGAGCAGTTCTTC. Residues: CASRVGGRANEQFF.

This clonotype was counted a few times. The J gene is TRBJ1-2, the V gene TRBV20-1; D is ambiguous. The CDR3 runs to 13 residues. Germline-derived CDR1 and CDR2 are DFQATT and SNEGSKA (reference sequence). V lost 0 bases and J lost 1, with 6 bases in between. The CDR3 bases are TGCAGTGCTAGAGAGACCCTTAACTATGGCTACACCTTC. Translation: CSARETLNYGYTF.

V is TRBV6-6 and J is TRBJ2-1; possible D gene TRBD2, 6 bases. Trimming took 8 bases from V and 1 from J, leaving 9 bases between them. Germline CDR1 and CDR2: MNHNY and SVGAGI (reference sequence). This CDR3 region has 13 residues. The CDR3 nucleotides are TGTGCCAGCTTGGCGGGATCCTACAATGAGCAGTTCTTC. It specifies CASLAGSYNEQFF.

Remarks on this clonotype: This may stem from a read error, because a much larger clone lies one nucleotide away. V usage is TRBV7-2 and J usage is TRBJ2-7; 7 nucleotides align to TRBD1. Germline V lookup: CDR1 SGHTA, CDR2 FQGNSA. With 5 bases clipped from V and 2 bases from J, the junction kept 9 bases outside the gene matches. CDR3 size: 15 residues. CDR3 in DNA: TGTGCCAGCAGCGTCGGGACAGCCTACCCCTACGAGCAGTACTTC. This sequence encodes CASSVGTAYPYEQYF.

The J gene is TRBJ1-1, the V gene TRBV2, with 8 nucleotides matching TRBD1. This CDR3 is 13 amino acids long. Germline V gene lookup returns CDR1 SNHLY and CDR2 FYNNEI. Trimming removed 6 bases from V and 6 bases from J; junction bases left unmatched: 6. CDR3 sequence (DNA): TGTGCCAGCAGGAGGACAGGGATGGCTGAAGCTTTCTTT. It translates to CASRRTGMAEAFF.

The chain links TRBV6-2 or TRBV6-3 to TRBJ1-5; no definite D call. Trimming took off 0 bases at V and 8 bases at J, with 8 bases between the two ends. CDR1 is MNHEY, CDR2 SVGEGT, per germline. The CDR3 spans 13 residues. Here the CDR3 DNA reads TGTGCCAGCAGTTACTCCGTGGATAAGCCCCAGCATTTT. Its protein product is CASSYSVDKPQHF.

V usage is TRBV5-1 and J usage is TRBJ2-1; 11 nucleotides agree with TRBD2. Germline trimming cut 1 base from V and 6 bases from J; bases unmatched to any gene: 6. Per the germline V gene, CDR1 is SGHRS and CDR2 is YFSETQ. The CDR3 is made up of 16 amino acids. The CDR3 nucleotides read TGCGCCAGCAGCTTGAACCCGGGACTAGCGGCCAATGAGCAGTTCTTC. It specifies CASSLNPGLAANEQFF.

The gene calls are TRBV12-3 or TRBV12-4 and TRBJ2-1, with D tentatively TRBD1 (6 bases). There are 14 residues in the CDR3. V was trimmed by 6 bases and J by 13 bases, leaving 22 bases between them. The CDR3 loop is CASSQHGGGETQFF. DNA of the CDR3: TGTGCCAGCAGCCAACATGGGGGCGGCGAGACCCAGTTCTTC.

The rearrangement joins TRBV20-1 to TRBJ1-1, with 8 bases lining up with TRBD1. The J segment lost 6 bases and the V segment lost 6 bases, leaving 6 bases of the junction unmatched. The CDR3 is 12 residues long. CDR1 and CDR2 (germline): DFQATT, SNEGSKA (reference sequence). The CDR3 reads CSANDRGAEAFF. In nucleotides, the CDR3 is TGCAGTGCGAATGACAGGGGAGCTGAAGCTTTCTTT.

The chain is built from TRBV20-1 and TRBJ1-1; D unclear. The CDR3 consists of 10 residues. Between the trimmed V and J ends, which lost 3 bases and 6 bases, there was a span of 5 bases. Looked up from germline, CDR1 is DFQATT and CDR2 is SNEGSKA (reference sequence). This CDR3 reads CSARSPEAFF. CDR3 nucleotides: TGCAGTGCTAGGAGCCCTGAAGCTTTCTTT.

In the case of this clonotype: One end of the junction does not line up with germline, which may come from a read error. The V gene is TRBV20-1, the J gene TRBJ1-4, with TRBD1 matching over 7 bases. There are 14 residues in the CDR3. Germline V lookup: CDR1 DFQATT, CDR2 SNEGSKA (reference sequence). The CDR3 DNA reads TGCAGTGCTAGCGAGTGGGACAGCAATGAAAAACGGTTTTTT. This gives the protein CSASEWDSNEKRFF.

This clonotype was found a few times. V usage is TRBV30 and J usage is TRBJ1-1, with D unclear. CDR1 is GTSNPN, CDR2 SVGIG, per germline (reference sequence). Trimming took 2 bases from V and 5 from J, leaving 12 bases between them. This CDR3 spans 13 amino acids. DNA for the CDR3: TGTGCCTGGAGTCCTAACACGGTGACTGAAGCTTTCTTT. It encodes CAWSPNTVTEAFF.

This sequence joins TRBV9 and TRBJ2-7; 8 positions agree with TRBD2. The germline V gene has CDR1 SGDLS and CDR2 YYNGEE. The junction had 4 bases not matched to a gene; V was cut back by 0 bases and J by 2 bases. The CDR3 is 15 amino acids. The CDR3 sequence is CASSVDGRAPYEQYF. The CDR3 nucleotides are TGTGCCAGCAGCGTAGACGGGAGGGCACCCTACGAGCAGTACTTC.

Regarding this clonotype: One junction end disagrees with the germline gene, perhaps due to a read error. The CDR3 loop is CARSPWGLAGTFNKGSTGANVLTF. The CDR3 nucleotides read TGTGCCCGCAGCCCGTGGGGGCTAGCGGGAACCTTCAACAAGGGGTCGACTGGGGCCAACGTCCTGACTTTC. This chain joins TRBV7-8 and TRBJ2-6; 9 positions match TRBD2. There are 24 residues in the CDR3. Germline V gives CDR1 SGHVS, CDR2 FQNEAQ.

The V gene is TRBV5-1, the J gene TRBJ2-1; 8 bases map to TRBD2. Per the germline V gene, CDR1 is SGHRS and CDR2 is YFSETQ. The J segment lost 5 bases and the V segment lost 5 bases, leaving 6 bases of the junction unmatched. The CDR3 length is 14 residues. The CDR3 protein is CASSRGGNNNEQFF. The CDR3 DNA reads TGCGCCAGCAGTCGGGGGGGTAACAACAATGAGCAGTTCTTC.

This clonotype was recorded a few times. The chain recombines TRBV20-1 with TRBJ2-3, with 9 bases matching TRBD2. CDR1 and CDR2 (germline): DFQATT, SNEGSKA (reference sequence). Trimming at V came to 2 bases and at J to 2 bases, leaving 5 bases not matched to a gene. This CDR3 spans 15 amino acids. The CDR3 is CSARKTSGFTDTQYF. DNA of the CDR3: TGCAGTGCTAGAAAGACTAGCGGATTCACAGATACGCAGTATTTT.

This rearrangement joins TRBV12-3 or TRBV12-4 to TRBJ2-1, with 9 bases identical to TRBD1. Trimming cost V 7 bases and J 0 bases; bases outside gene matches: 7. The CDR3 spans 16 residues. CDR3: CASTQTGQGSYNEQFF. As DNA, the CDR3 is TGTGCCAGCACCCAAACGGGACAGGGCTCCTACAATGAGCAGTTCTTC.

The J gene is TRBJ1-5, the V gene TRBV24-1; D perhaps matches TRBD1 (5 bases). The germline V gene encodes CDR1 KGHDR and CDR2 SFDVKD. The CDR3 length is 13 residues. V lost 7 bases and J lost 7, with 13 bases in between. This CDR3 reads CATRGERVQPQHF. The CDR3 DNA follows: TGTGCCACCAGGGGGGAGAGGGTACAGCCCCAGCATTTT.

CDR3 DNA sequence: TGTGCCAGCAGCTTAGCCGGTTTTGGCTACAATGAGCAGTTCTTC. It is translated as CASSLAGFGYNEQFF. J is TRBJ2-1 and V is TRBV7-9; no clear D gene. Germline loops: CDR1 SEHNR, CDR2 FQNEAQ (reference sequence). Trimming removed 0 bases from V and 3 bases from J, with 9 bases in between. This CDR3 has 15 residues.

V and J are TRBV29-1 and TRBJ1-1; D not resolved. Deletions cut 4 bases from V and 4 bases from J, with 13 bases between. The CDR3 is 13 residues long. The germline gives CDR1 SQVTM, CDR2 ANQGSEA. DNA for the CDR3: TGCAGCGTTGGTCAGGCCCTTGGCACTGAAGCTTTCTTT. It yields the protein CSVGQALGTEAFF.

Points on this clonotype: Germline and junction disagree at one end, which may indicate a read error. The CDR3 spells CAGSQGTAATNEKLFF. DNA for the CDR3: TGTGCCGGCAGCCAAGGAACAGCTGCAACTAATGAAAAACTGTTTTTT. The chain couples TRBV3-1 to TRBJ1-4; no clear D gene. From germline, CDR1 is LGHDT and CDR2 YNNKEL (reference sequence). This CDR3 contains 16 residues.

This chain joins TRBV4-3 and TRBJ1-2, with D unclear. The CDR3 sequence is 13 residues long. The V end was cut by 2 bases, the J end by 8 bases, with 12 bases between. Germline CDR1 LGHNA, CDR2 YSLEER. This chain's CDR3 is CASSQLGVGGYTF. CDR3 in DNA: TGCGCCAGCAGCCAACTTGGAGTGGGGGGCTACACCTTC.

A few counts support this clonotype. The genes are TRBV3-1 and TRBJ2-3, with 8 bases matching TRBD2. Germline CDR1 reads LGHDT; CDR2 reads YNNKEL (reference sequence). The V and J ends lost 0 bases and 3 bases, in that order; junction bases with no gene match: 8. The CDR3 is 17 amino acids. The CDR3 sequence: CASSQDIAGGRTDTQYF. For the CDR3, the DNA is TGTGCCAGCAGCCAAGATATCGCGGGAGGTAGAACAGATACGCAGTATTTT.

The chain joins TRBV5-1 to TRBJ2-1, with 7 bases aligning to TRBD2. The CDR3 covers 14 residues. The V segment lost 2 bases and the J segment 9 bases; nucleotides outside the gene matches: 8. Looked up from germline, CDR1 is SGHRS and CDR2 is YFSETQ. CDR3 sequence (DNA): TGCGCCAGCAGCTTCCCCCGGGACTACCCTGAGCAGTTCTTC. Translating it yields CASSFPRDYPEQFF. Full variable domain (missing parts from reference TRBV5-1 and TRBJ2-1): KAGVTQTPRYLIKTRGQQVTLSCSPISGHRSVSWYQQTPGQGLQFLFEYFSETQRNKGNFPGRFSGRQFSNSRSEMNVSTLELGDSALYLCASSFPRDYPEQFFGPGTRLTVL.

This clonotype was recorded a few times. The gene calls are TRBV7-2 and TRBJ2-1; no clear D gene. Germline CDR1 reads SGHTA; CDR2 reads FQGNSA. CDR3 size: 14 residues. V lost 3 bases and J lost 4, with 10 bases in between. CDR3: CASSFTELYNEQFF. DNA of the CDR3: TGTGCCAGCAGCTTTACCGAACTGTACAATGAGCAGTTCTTC.

CDR3 residues: CASSPHEGAGNSPLHF. CDR3 bases: TGTGCCAGCAGCCCCCACGAAGGGGCGGGAAATTCACCCCTCCACTTT. The chain joins TRBV7-2 to TRBJ1-6, with D tentatively TRBD1 (5 bases). Germline V lookup: CDR1 SGHTA, CDR2 FQGNSA. The CDR3 covers 16 residues. V lost 5 bases to trimming and J lost 7 bases, with 18 bases between them. The full variable domain, with the rest looked up from reference TRBV7-2 and TRBJ1-6, is GAGVSQSPSNKVTEKGKDVELRCDPISGHTALYWYRQSLGQGLEFLIYFQGNSAPDKSGLPSDRFSAERTGGSVSTLTIQRTQQEDSAVYLCASSPHEGAGNSPLHFGNGTRLTVT.